This T cell receptor beta chain is from a study of beta chain features in type 1 diabetes. Reverse transcribing all isolated RNA meant expressed TCRB transcripts were sequenced. The assay was immunoSEQ multiplex PCR, and TCRdb's table has in-frame clones only and misses some. Found here are fewer than 650,000 clones, roughly 16% of them singletons; the top ten hold around 0.1%. About this clone: Different DNA sequences within this sample yield the same CDR3.

The length of the CDR3 is 15 residues. V shed 0 bases and J shed 3 bases, with 12 bases lying between them. Looked up from germline, CDR1 is SGDLS and CDR2 is YYNGEE. This sequence was found in a man aged 18 to 30 in good health. Source material: naive CD4+ T cells from blood. The gene calls are TRBV9 and TRBJ1-2, with TRBD1 as a possible D gene (6 bases). CDR3 loop: CASSVGRQVDYGYTF. CDR3 nucleotides: TGTGCCAGCAGCGTAGGAAGACAGGTTGACTATGGCTACACCTTC. Variable domain in full (rest from reference TRBV9 and TRBJ1-2): DSGVTQTPKHLITATGQRVTLRCSPRSGDLSVYWYQQSLDQGLQFLIQYYNGEERAKGNILERFSAQQFPDLHSELNLSSLELGDSALYFCASSVGRQVDYGYTFGSGTRLTVV.